A single T cell receptor beta chain is shown here with its context. Its antigen is as yet unknown. The data were taken from a study of post-analysis software for immune sequencing data. Study results and limitations: When the samples were clustered directly with F measure, those that had been prepared in the same batch showed strong co-clustering.

Presence of unique molecular identifiers characterized the TCR beta cDNA libraries. TCRdb redid the calling of the PCR reads with MiXCR, one entry per CDR3 protein. The table lists 380,000 or so distinct CDR3 sequences, roughly 36% of them singletons. This TCR was recovered from a girl aged 5 to 17 with multiple sclerosis. Sequencing was performed on blood.

The CDR3 loop reads CASKRITGAGELFF. Written as DNA, the CDR3 is TGTGCCAGCAAGAGAATAACGGGCGCCGGGGAGCTGTTTTTT. The chain is built from TRBV27 and TRBJ2-2; D gene uncertain. Germline V gives CDR1 MNHEY, CDR2 SMNVEV (reference sequence). V lost 7 bases and J lost 6, with 15 bases in between. The CDR3 has 14 amino acids.